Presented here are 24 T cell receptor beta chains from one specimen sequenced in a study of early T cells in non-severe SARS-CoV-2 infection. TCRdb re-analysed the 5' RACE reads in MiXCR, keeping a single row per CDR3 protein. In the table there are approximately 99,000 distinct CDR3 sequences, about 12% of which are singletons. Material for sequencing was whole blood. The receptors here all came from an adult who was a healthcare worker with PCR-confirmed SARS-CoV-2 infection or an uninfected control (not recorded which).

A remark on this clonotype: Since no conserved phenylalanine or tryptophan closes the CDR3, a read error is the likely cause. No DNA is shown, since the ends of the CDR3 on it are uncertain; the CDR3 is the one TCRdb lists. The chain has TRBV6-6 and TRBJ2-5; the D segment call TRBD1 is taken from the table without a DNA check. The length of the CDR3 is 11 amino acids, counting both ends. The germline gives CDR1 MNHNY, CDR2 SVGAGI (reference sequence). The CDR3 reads CASRGLSEKYL.

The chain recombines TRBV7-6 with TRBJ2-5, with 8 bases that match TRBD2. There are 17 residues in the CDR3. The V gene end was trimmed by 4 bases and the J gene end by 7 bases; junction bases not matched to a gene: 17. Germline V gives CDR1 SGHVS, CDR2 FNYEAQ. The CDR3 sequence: CASSSEPPGLVRGTQYF. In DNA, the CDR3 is TGTGCCAGCAGCTCCGAACCTCCGGGACTAGTACGCGGGACCCAGTACTTC.

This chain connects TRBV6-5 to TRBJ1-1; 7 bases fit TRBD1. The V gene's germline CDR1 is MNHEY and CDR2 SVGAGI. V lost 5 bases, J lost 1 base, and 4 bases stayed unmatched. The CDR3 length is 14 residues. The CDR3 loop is CASSQTGRNTEAFF. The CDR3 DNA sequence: TGTGCCAGCAGTCAGACAGGGCGGAACACTGAAGCTTTCTTT.

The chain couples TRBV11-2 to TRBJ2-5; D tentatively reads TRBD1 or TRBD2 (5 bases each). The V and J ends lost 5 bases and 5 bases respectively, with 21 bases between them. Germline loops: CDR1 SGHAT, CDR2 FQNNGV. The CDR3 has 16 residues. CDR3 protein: CASSEVTVWGGETQYF. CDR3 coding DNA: TGTGCCAGCAGCGAGGTTACCGTCTGGGGCGGGGAGACCCAGTACTTC.

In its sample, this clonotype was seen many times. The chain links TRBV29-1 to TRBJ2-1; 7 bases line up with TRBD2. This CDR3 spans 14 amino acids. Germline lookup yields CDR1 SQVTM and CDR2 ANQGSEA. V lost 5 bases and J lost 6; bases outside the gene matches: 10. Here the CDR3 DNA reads TGCAGCGTTCGCGGGAGTGTGGGGGGCAATGAGCAGTTCTTC. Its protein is CSVRGSVGGNEQFF.

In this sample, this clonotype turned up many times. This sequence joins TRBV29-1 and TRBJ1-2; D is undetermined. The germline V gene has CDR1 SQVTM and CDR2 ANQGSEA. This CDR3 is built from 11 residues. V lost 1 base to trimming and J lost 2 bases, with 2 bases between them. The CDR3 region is CSVEGNYGYTF. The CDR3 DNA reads TGCAGCGTTGAAGGAAACTATGGCTACACCTTC.

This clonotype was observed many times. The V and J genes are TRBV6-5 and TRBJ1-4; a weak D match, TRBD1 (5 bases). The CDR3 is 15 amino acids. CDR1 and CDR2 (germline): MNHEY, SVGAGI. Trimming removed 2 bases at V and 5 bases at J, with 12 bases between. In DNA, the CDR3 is TGTGCCAGCAGTTACCCACGCGGGGGGAATGAAAAACTGTTTTTT. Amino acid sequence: CASSYPRGGNEKLFF.

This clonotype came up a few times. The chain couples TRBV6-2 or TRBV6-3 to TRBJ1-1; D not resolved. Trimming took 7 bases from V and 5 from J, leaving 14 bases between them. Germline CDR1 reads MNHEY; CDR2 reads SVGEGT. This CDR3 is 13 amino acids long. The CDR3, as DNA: TGTGCCAGCACCCATAGGGCGGTGACTGAAGCTTTCTTT. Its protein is CASTHRAVTEAFF.

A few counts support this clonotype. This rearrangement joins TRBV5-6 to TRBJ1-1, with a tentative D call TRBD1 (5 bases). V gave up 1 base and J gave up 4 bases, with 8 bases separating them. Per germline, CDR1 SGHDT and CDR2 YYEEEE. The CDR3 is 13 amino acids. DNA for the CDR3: TGTGCCAGCAGCTTGCTGGGGGGCACTGAAGCTTTCTTT. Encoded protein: CASSLLGGTEAFF.

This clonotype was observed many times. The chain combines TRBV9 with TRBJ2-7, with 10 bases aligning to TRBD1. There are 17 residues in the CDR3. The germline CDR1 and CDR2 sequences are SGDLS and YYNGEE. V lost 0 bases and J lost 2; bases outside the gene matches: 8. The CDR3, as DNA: TGTGCCAGCAGCGTAGCTTCTGACAGGGGGCCCCCCTACGAGCAGTACTTC. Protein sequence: CASSVASDRGPPYEQYF.

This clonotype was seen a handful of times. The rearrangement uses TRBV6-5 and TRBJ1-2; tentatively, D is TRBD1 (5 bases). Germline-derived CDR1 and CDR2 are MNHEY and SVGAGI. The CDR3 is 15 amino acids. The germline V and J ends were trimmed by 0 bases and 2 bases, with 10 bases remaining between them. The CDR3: CASSYSIQGNYGYTF. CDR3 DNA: TGTGCCAGCAGTTACTCGATTCAGGGCAACTATGGCTACACCTTC.

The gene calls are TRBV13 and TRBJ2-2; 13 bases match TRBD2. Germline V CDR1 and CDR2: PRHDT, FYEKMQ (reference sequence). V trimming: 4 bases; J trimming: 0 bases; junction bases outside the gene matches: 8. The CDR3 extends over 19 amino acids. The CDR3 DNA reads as TGTGCCAGCAGCTCTAGAAGACTAGCGGGAGGCTCGAACACCGGGGAGCTGTTTTTT. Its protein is CASSSRRLAGGSNTGELFF.

The CDR3: CASSYLRDSVAKNIQYF. The CDR3 DNA sequence: TGTGCCAGCAGTTACCTCCGGGACAGCGTAGCCAAAAACATTCAGTACTTC. This sequence joins TRBV6-6 and TRBJ2-4; 7 nucleotides align to TRBD1. Germline CDR1 and CDR2: MNHNY and SVGAGI (reference sequence). After removal of 2 bases from V and 0 bases from J, the junction contained 7 bases not matched to a gene. This CDR3 region has 17 residues.

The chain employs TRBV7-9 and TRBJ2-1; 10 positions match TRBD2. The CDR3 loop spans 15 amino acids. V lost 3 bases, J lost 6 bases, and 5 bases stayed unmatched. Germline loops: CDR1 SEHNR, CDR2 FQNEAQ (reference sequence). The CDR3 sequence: CASSFGSGGANEQFF. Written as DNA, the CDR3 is TGTGCCAGCAGCTTCGGGAGCGGGGGGGCCAATGAGCAGTTCTTC.

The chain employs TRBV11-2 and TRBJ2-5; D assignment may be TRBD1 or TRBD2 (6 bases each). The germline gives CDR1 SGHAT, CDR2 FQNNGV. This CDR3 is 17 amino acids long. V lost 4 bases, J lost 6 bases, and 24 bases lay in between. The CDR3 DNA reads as TGTGCCAGCAGCTCCAGAGGGGGGACGGATCCCACCCAGACCCAGTACTTC. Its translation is CASSSRGGTDPTQTQYF.

This CDR3 reads CASSFTANSYEQYF. The CDR3, as DNA: TGTGCCAGCAGCTTTACAGCGAACTCCTACGAGCAGTACTTC. This chain joins TRBV7-3 and TRBJ2-7; D gene unclear. Germline lookup yields CDR1 SGHTA and CDR2 FQGTGA. CDR3 size: 14 residues. V lost 3 bases and J lost 0, with 9 bases in between.

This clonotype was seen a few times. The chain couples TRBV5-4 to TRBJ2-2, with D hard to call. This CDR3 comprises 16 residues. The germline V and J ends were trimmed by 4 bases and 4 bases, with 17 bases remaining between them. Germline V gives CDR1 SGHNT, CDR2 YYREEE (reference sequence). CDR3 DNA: TGTGCCAGCAGCCCAGATCAGAGGTCGGGCACCGGGGAGCTGTTTTTT. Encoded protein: CASSPDQRSGTGELFF.

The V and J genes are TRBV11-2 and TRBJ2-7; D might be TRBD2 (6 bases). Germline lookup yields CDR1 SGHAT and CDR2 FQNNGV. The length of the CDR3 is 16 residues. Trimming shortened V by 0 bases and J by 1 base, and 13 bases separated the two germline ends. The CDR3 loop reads CASSLDIWRASYEQYF. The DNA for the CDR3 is TGTGCCAGCAGCTTAGATATATGGAGGGCGTCCTACGAGCAGTACTTC.

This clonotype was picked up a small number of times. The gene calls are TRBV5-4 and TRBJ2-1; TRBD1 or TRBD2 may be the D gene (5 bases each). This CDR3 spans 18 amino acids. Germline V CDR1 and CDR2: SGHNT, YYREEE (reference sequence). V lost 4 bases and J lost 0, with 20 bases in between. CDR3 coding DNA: TGTGCCAGCAGCCAGGACTCAGGACAACCAAGCTCCTACAATGAGCAGTTCTTC. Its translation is CASSQDSGQPSSYNEQFF.

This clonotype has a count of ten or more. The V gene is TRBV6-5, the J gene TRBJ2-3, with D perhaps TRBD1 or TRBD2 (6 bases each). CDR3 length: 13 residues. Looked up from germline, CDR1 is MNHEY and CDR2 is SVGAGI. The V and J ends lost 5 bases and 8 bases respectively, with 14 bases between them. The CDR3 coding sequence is TGTGCCAGCAGTCCCGGAGGGGGTGGTACGCAGTATTTT. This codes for CASSPGGGGTQYF.

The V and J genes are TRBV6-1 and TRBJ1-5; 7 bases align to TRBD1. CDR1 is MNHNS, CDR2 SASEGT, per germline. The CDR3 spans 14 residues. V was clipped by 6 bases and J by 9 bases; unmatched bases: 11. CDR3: CASRDRPDTGPQHF. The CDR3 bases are TGTGCCAGCAGGGACAGGCCCGACACTGGGCCCCAGCATTTT.

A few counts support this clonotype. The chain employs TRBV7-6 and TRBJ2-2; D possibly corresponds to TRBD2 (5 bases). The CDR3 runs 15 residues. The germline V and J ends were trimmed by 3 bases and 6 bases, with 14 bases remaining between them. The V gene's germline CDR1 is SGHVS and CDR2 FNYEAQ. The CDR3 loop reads CASSLGSGGAGELFF. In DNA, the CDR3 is TGTGCCAGCAGCTTGGGGTCCGGAGGCGCCGGGGAGCTGTTTTTT. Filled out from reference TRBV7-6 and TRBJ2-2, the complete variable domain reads GAGVSQSPRYKVTKRGQDVALRCDPISGHVSLYWYRQALGQGPEFLTYFNYEAQQDKSGLPNDRFSAERPEGSISTLTIQRTEQRDSAMYRCASSLGSGGAGELFFGEGSRLTVL.

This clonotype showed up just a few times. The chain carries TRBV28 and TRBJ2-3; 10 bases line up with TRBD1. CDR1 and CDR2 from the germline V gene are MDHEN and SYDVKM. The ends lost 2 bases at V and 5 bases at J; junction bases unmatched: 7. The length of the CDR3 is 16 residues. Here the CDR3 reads CASSLSWTGGRDTQYF. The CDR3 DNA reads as TGTGCCAGCAGTTTAAGTTGGACAGGGGGACGAGATACGCAGTATTTT.

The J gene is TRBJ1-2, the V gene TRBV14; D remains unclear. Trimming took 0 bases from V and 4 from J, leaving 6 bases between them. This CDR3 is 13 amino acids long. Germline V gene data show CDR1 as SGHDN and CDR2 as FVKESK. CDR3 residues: CASSQDLSYGYTF. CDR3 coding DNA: TGTGCCAGCAGCCAAGATTTGAGCTATGGCTACACCTTC.